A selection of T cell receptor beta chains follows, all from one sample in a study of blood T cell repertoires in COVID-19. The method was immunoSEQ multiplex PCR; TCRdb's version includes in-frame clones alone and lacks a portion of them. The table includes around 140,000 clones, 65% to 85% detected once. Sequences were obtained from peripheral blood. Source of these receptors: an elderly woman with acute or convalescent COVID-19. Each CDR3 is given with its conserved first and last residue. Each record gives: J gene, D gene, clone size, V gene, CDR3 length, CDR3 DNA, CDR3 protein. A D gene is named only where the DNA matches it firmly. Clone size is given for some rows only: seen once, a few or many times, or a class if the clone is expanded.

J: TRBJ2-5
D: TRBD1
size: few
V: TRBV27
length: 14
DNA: TGTGCCAGCAGTCCAGGGACAGGTCAAAAGACCCAGTACTTC
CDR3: CASSPGTGQKTQYF

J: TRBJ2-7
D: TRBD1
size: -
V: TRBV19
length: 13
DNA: TGTGCCAGTAGTGGGGACAGGGTGAGAGAGCAGTACTTC
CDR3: CASSGDRVREQYF

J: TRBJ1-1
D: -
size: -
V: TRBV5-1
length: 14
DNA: TGCGCCAGCAGCTTGGGGCCCACGAACACTGAAGCTTTCTTT
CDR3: CASSLGPTNTEAFF

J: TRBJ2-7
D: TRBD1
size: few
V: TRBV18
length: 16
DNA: TGTGCCAGCTCACCACAACCGGGACAGGGACCGGGAAAGCAGTACTTC
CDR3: CASSPQPGQGPGKQYF

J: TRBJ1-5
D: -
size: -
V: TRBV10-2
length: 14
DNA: TGCGCCAGCAAAACAGGGATTAGCAATCAGCCCCAGCATTTT
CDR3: CASKTGISNQPQHF

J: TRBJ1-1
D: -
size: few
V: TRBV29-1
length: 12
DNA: TGCAGCGTTGAACGGGGGAAAACTGAAGCTTTCTTT
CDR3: CSVERGKTEAFF

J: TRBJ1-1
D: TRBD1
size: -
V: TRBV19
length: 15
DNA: TGTGCCAGTAGTTACCGGGACAGGGGATCTTCTGAAGCTTTCTTT
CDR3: CASSYRDRGSSEAFF

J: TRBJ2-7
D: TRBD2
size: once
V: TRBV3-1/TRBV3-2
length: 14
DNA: TGTGCCAGCAGCCCGGCGGGGGGGGGTTACGAGCAGTACTTC
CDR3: CASSPAGGGYEQYF

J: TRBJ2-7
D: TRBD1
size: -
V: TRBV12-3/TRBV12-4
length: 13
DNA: TGTGCCAGCAGTTTCGACAGGGTATACGAGCAGTACTTC
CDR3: CASSFDRVYEQYF

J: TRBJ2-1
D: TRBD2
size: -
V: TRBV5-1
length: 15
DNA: TGCGCCAGCAGCCCGGGACTAGCGGGAGTCGCTGAGCAGTTCTTC
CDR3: CASSPGLAGVAEQFF

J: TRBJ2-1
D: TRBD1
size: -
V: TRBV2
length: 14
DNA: TGTGCCAGCAGCGGGGACAGGGGATACAATGAGCAGTTCTTC
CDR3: CASSGDRGYNEQFF

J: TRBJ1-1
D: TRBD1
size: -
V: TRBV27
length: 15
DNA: TGTGCCAGCAGTCGCCGGGGACAGGCGAACACTGAAGCTTTCTTT
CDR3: CASSRRGQANTEAFF

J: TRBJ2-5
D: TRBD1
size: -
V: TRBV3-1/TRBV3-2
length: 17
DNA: TGTGCCAGCAGCCACCCCGACAGGGTAAGGAGTACAGAGACCCAGTACTTC
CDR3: CASSHPDRVRSTETQYF

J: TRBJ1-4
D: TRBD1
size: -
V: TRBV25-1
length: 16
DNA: TGTGCCAGCAGTGAATCAGGGACAGGGGGCAATGAAAAACTGTTTTTT
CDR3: CASSESGTGGNEKLFF

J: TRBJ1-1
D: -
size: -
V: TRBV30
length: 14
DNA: TGTGCCTGGAGGGCTGACAGCTTGAACACTGAAGCTTTCTTT
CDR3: CAWRADSLNTEAFF

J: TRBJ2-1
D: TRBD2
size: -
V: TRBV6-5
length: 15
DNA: TGTGCCAGCAGTTACTCAACGGGAGGGTACAATGAGCAGTTCTTC
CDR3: CASSYSTGGYNEQFF

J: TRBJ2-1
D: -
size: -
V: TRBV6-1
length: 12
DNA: TGTGCCAGCAGTCAAGCCGGAGATGAGCAGTTCTTC
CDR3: CASSQAGDEQFF